This TCR beta chain appears in the sequencing data of a study of blood T cell repertoires in COVID-19. For the study at large: The cDNA or gDNA used as material had been derived from T cells, B-cell-depleted T cells, or PBMCs.

The junction had 4 bases not matched to a gene; V was cut back by 5 bases and J by 5 bases. This CDR3 region has 13 residues. Germline V gene sequence: CDR1 KGHDR, CDR2 SFDVKD. As handled by the study authors: Reference gene primer amplification gave nucleated cell count estimates. Libraries were prepared by immunoSEQ multiplex PCR; TCRdb keeps only in-frame clonotypes and omits some of them. That table supplies the V and J calls and clone size; D and trimming were determined from the DNA. The sample has under 150,000 clones, around 84% seen once. Sequenced sample: peripheral blood. This receptor was obtained from a man between 40 and 49 years old with acute or convalescent COVID-19. The J gene is TRBJ2-5, the V gene TRBV24-1, with 7 bases identical to TRBD1. In nucleotides, the CDR3 is TGTGCCACCAGTGGACAGGGTGGGGAGACCCAGTACTTC. This translates into CATSGQGGETQYF.